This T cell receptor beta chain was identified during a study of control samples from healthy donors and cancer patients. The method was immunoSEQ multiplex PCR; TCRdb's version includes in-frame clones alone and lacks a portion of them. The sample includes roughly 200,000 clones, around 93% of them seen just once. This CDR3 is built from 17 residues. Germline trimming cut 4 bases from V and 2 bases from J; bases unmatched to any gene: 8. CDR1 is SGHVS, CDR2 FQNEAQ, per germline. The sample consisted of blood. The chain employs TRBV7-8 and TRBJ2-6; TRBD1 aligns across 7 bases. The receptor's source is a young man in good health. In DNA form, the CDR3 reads TGTGCCAGCAGCTCGAGACAGGGTACGACTGGGGCCAACGTCCTGACTTTC. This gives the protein CASSSRQGTTGANVLTF.